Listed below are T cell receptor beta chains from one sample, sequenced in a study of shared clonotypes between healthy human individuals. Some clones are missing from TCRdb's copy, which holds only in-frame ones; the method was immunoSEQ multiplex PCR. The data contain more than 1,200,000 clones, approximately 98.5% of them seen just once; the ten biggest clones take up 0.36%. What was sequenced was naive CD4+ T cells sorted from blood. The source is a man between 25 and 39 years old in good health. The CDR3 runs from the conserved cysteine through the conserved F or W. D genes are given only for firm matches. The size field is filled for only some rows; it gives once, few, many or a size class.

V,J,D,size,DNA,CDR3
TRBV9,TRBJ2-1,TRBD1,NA,TGTGCCAGCAGCGCACAGGGGGCAGATTACAATGAGCAGTTCTTC,CASSAQGADYNEQFF
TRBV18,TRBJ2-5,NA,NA,TGTGCCAGCTCACCACTAGGGACACCGCGAGAGACCCAGTACTTC,CASSPLGTPRETQYF
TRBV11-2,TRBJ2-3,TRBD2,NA,TGTGCCAGCAGCTGGTTAGCGGGACATATAACCCGCGGCACAGATACGCAGTATTTT,CASSWLAGHITRGTDTQYF
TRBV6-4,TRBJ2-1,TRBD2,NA,TGTGCCAGCAGCCATACCGGGACTAGCGGTAGCTCCTACAATGAGCAGTTCTTC,CASSHTGTSGSSYNEQFF
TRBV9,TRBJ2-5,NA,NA,TGTGCCAGCAGCGGGGGCGTGGGAGAGACCCAGTACTTC,CASSGGVGETQYF
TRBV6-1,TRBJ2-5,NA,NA,TGTGCCAGCAAGAAGGGCCTCCAAGAGACCCAGTACTTC,CASKKGLQETQYF
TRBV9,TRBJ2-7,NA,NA,TGTGCCAGCAGCGTAGGACCATTTTCCTACGAGCAGTACTTC,CASSVGPFSYEQYF
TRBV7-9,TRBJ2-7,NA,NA,TGTGCCAGCAGCAAAAGAACCGGGACTGAACTCTACGAGCAGTACTTC,CASSKRTGTELYEQYF
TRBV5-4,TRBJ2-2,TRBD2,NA,TGTGCCAGCAGCTTGGGAGGGTTTGCGGGGGAAGGCCCCGGGGAGCTGTTTTTT,CASSLGGFAGEGPGELFF
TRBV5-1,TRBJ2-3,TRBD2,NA,TGCGCCAGCAGCCCCGGACTAGCCACAGGCACAGATACGCAGTATTTT,CASSPGLATGTDTQYF
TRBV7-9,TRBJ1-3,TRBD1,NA,TGTGCCAGCAGCCACCGGGGACAGGGAGCTGGAAACACCATATATTTT,CASSHRGQGAGNTIYF
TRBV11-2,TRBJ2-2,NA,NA,TGTGCCAGCAGCTTAGACAGCCTAAACACCGGGGAGCTGTTTTTT,CASSLDSLNTGELFF
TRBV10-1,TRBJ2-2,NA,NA,TGCGCCAGCAGGGGGGACTCTAACACCGGGGAGCTGTTTTTT,CASRGDSNTGELFF
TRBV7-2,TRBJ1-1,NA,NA,TGTGCCAGCAGCTTAAAGGCGGGCCCGAACACTGAAGCTTTCTTT,CASSLKAGPNTEAFF
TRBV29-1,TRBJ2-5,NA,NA,TGCAGCGTTTCCTACGCAGGGAGGGGGTACCAAGAGACCCAGTACTTC,CSVSYAGRGYQETQYF
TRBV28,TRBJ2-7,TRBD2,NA,TGTGCCAGCAGTTTGGGGACTAGCGGGAGGGCGAACGAGCAGTACTTC,CASSLGTSGRANEQYF
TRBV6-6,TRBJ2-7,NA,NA,TGTGCCAGCAGTTACGCAGCAGACGAGCAGTACTTC,CASSYAADEQYF
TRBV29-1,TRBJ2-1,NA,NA,TGCAGCGGGGACTTATCCTACAATGAGCAGTTCTTC,CSGDLSYNEQFF
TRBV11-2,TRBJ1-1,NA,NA,TGTGCCAGCAGCTTAGAGTTGGGGAGGGCTGAAGCTTTCTTT,CASSLELGRAEAFF
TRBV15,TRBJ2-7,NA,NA,TGTGCCACCAGCAGGAAGGGCGGTCAGGGATCCTACGAGCAGTACTTC,CATSRKGGQGSYEQYF
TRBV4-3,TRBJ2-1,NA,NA,TGCGCCAGCAGCCGACAGTCGGGGAGTGCGTGGAATGAGCAGTTCTTC,CASSRQSGSAWNEQFF
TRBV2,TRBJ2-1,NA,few,TGTGCCAGCAGTGTGTTGGGGTACAATGAGCAGTTCTTC,CASSVLGYNEQFF
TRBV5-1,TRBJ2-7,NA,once,TGCGCCAGCAGCTTGGGATGGGGGACGATTCCCTACGAGCAGTACTTC,CASSLGWGTIPYEQYF
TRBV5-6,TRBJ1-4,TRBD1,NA,TGTGCCAGCAGCTACAGGGGGCCTAGTGAAAAACTGTTTTTT,CASSYRGPSEKLFF
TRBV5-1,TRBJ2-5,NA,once,TGCGCCAGCAGCTTGCCAGCGGAGACCCAGTACTTC,CASSLPAETQYF
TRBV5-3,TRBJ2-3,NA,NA,TGTGCCAGCAGCTTGAACCGGGTTCGGAATACGCAGTATTTT,CASSLNRVRNTQYF
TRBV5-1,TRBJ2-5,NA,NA,TGCGCCAGCAGTCAGCAAGAGACCCAGTACTTC,CASSQQETQYF
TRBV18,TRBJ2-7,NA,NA,TGTGCCAGCTCACCACGGGACCGACCCTACGAGCAGTACTTC,CASSPRDRPYEQYF
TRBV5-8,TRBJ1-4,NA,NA,TGTGCCAGCAGCTTGGAGGGGACCTCCAATGAAAAACTGTTTTTT,CASSLEGTSNEKLFF
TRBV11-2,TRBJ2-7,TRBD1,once,TGTGCCAGCAGCCCAGCCGGGACAGTTCTTTACGAGCAGTACTTC,CASSPAGTVLYEQYF
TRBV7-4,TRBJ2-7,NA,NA,TGTGCCAGCAGCTCACCCCGGGATATCTCCTACGAGCAGTACTTC,CASSSPRDISYEQYF
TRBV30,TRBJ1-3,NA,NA,TGTGCCTGGATGGAGGGAAACACCATATATTTT,CAWMEGNTIYF
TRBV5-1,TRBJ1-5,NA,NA,TGCGCCAGCAGCTTGATGAGGCTTAGCAATCAGCCCCAGCATTTT,CASSLMRLSNQPQHF
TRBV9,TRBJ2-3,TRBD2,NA,TGTGCCAGCAGTACAGGGTTAGGACTAGCGGGAGGGCGGGGAGATACGCAGTATTTT,CASSTGLGLAGGRGDTQYF
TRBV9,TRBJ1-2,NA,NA,TGTGCCAGCAGCGTAGGGGGGCCCTATGGCTACACCTTC,CASSVGGPYGYTF
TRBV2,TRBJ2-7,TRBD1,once,TGTGCCAGCAGTGAAGCGGGGACAGGGATTTACGAGCAGTACTTC,CASSEAGTGIYEQYF
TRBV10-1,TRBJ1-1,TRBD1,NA,TGCGCCAGCAGTGGGACAGGGATGAACACTGAAGCTTTCTTT,CASSGTGMNTEAFF
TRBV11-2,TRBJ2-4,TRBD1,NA,TGTGCCAGCAGCGGACAGGGGGCGAACATTCAGTACTTC,CASSGQGANIQYF
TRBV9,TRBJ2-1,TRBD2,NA,TGTGCCAGCAGCGGCGGGACTAGCGGGAGTACGACCTACAATGAGCAGTTCTTC,CASSGGTSGSTTYNEQFF
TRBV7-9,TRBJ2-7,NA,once,TGTGCCAGCAGCCCTTCTCTCTACGAGCAGTACTTC,CASSPSLYEQYF
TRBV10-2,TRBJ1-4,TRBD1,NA,TGCGCCACCAAGAAAGACGGGACAGGGGGACGAAAACTGTTTTTT,CATKKDGTGGRKLFF
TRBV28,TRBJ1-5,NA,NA,TGTGCCAGCTTCGGACAATACAATCAGCCCCAGCATTTT,CASFGQYNQPQHF
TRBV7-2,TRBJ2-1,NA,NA,TGTGCCAGCAGCTTAGCGCTGGTAGCGAGGAATGAGCAGTTCTTC,CASSLALVARNEQFF
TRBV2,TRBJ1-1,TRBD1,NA,TGTGCCAGCAGTGTAATGGCTGGCGGACAGGGGCTGTTGGCTGAAGCTTTCTTT,CASSVMAGGQGLLAEAFF
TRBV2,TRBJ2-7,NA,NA,TGTGCCAGCCTTCCTTGGGACTGGAGCTCCTACGAGCAGTACTTC,CASLPWDWSSYEQYF
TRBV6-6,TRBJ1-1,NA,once,TGTGCCAGCAGCTCCGTCTCATTTGCGGGCACTGAAGCTTTCTTT,CASSSVSFAGTEAFF
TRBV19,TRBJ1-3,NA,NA,TGTGCCAGTAATTCACAGGGTATCTCTGGAAACACCATATATTTT,CASNSQGISGNTIYF
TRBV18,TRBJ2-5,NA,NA,TGTGCCAGCTCACCACCGGCCCAAGAGACCCAGTACTTC,CASSPPAQETQYF
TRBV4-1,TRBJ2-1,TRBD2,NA,TGCGCCAGCAGCCACGGATCGCTTAGCGGGTCCTACAATGAGCAGTTCTTC,CASSHGSLSGSYNEQFF
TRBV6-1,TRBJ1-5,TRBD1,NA,TGTGCCAGCAGTGTCTCCAGGGAGGGGACAGCCCAGCATTTT,CASSVSREGTAQHF
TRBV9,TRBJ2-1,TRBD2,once,TGTGCCAGCAGCCTCGGGACTACCAACTACAATGAGCAGTTCTTC,CASSLGTTNYNEQFF
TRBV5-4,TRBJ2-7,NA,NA,TGTGCCAGCAGCTTGGCCGGGGCAGGGTCTGGAGAGCAGTACTTC,CASSLAGAGSGEQYF
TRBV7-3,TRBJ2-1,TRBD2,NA,TGTGCCAGCAGCCCCCTTGCGGGAGTGGTGGGTGAGCAGTTCTTC,CASSPLAGVVGEQFF
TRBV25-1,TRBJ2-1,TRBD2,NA,TGTGCCAGCAGTGCACATACCGGGAGGACCAGGTCCTACAATGAGCAGTTCTTC,CASSAHTGRTRSYNEQFF